The 18 T cell receptor beta chains below come from one sample, sequenced in a study of T cells in Graves' hyperthyroidism and ophthalmopathy. Template material for amplifying TCR beta CDR3 regions consisted of RNA transcripts. Initially, a first-round RT-PCR of the TCR CDR3 employed the HTBI primer set. TCRdb independently ran MiXCR on the multiplex PCR reads; one entry per CDR3 protein. Among some 400,000 distinct CDR3 sequences listed, 19% were seen once. The sequenced sample was blood. Source of these receptors: a woman younger than 30 with Graves' hyperthyroidism.

The table lists this clonotype with a few counts. This sequence may be a read error, since a much larger clone differs from it by one base. The chain couples TRBV15 to TRBJ1-1, with D possibly being TRBD1 (6 bases). The CDR3 loop spans 15 amino acids. CDR1 is LNHNV and CDR2 is YYDKDF in the germline V gene (reference sequence). CDR3 sequence: CATSSDRFGDTEACF. CDR3 sequence (DNA): TGTGCCACCAGCAGTGACAGGTTCGGGGACACTGAAGCTTGCTTT.

This clonotype was picked up many times. The chain joins TRBV2 to TRBJ2-7; D possibly corresponds to TRBD1 (5 bases). Germline loops: CDR1 SNHLY, CDR2 FYNNEI. Trimming stripped 5 bases from V and 1 base from J, with 9 bases between. This CDR3 contains 13 residues. Here the CDR3 reads CASSWGSSYEQYF. The CDR3 DNA reads as TGTGCCAGCAGTTGGGGCAGTTCCTACGAGCAGTACTTC. Drawing the rest from reference TRBV2 and TRBJ2-7, the complete variable domain is EPEVTQTPSHQVTQMGQEVILRCVPISNHLYFYWYRQILGQKVEFLVSFYNNEISEKSEIFDDQFSVERPDGSNFTLKIRSTKLEDSAMYFCASSWGSSYEQYFGPGTRLTVT.

This clonotype was counted many times. The chain employs TRBV12-3 or TRBV12-4 and TRBJ1-2; maybe TRBD1 (5 bases). The CDR3 is 11 residues long. V lost 6 bases and J 8 bases, leaving 10 bases between the germline ends. The CDR3 DNA is TGTGCCAGCAGCACCCGGGGCGGCTACACCTTC. Its protein is CASSTRGGYTF.

This clonotype appeared many times. The chain links TRBV11-3 to TRBJ1-1; D perhaps matches TRBD1 (6 bases). The CDR3 loop spans 14 amino acids. The germline V gene encodes CDR1 SGHNT and CDR2 YENEEA. The V end was cut by 4 bases, the J end by 5 bases, with 14 bases between. The CDR3 region is CASSSTGSVTEAFF. The CDR3, as DNA: TGTGCCAGCAGCTCTACAGGGTCGGTTACTGAAGCTTTCTTT. Full variable domain (remainder filled in from reference TRBV11-3 and TRBJ1-1): EAGVVQSPRYKIIEKKQPVAFWCNPISGHNTLYWYLQNLGQGPELLIRYENEEAVDDSQLPKDRFSAERLKGVDSTLKIQPAELGDSAVYLCASSSTGSVTEAFFGQGTRLTVV.

The genes are TRBV6-1 and TRBJ1-6; 10 positions match TRBD1. Trimming took 4 bases from V and 7 from J; bases not matched to a gene: 7. Germline V gene lookup returns CDR1 MNHNS and CDR2 SASEGT. The CDR3 is 16 residues long. The CDR3 protein is CASSGVPGQGNSPLHF. The DNA for the CDR3 is TGTGCCAGCAGTGGAGTCCCGGGACAGGGGAATTCACCCCTCCACTTT.

This clonotype has at least ten counts. The chain recombines TRBV7-6 with TRBJ2-7; a weak D match, TRBD2 (5 bases). This CDR3 has 15 amino acids. Germline V lookup: CDR1 SGHVS, CDR2 FNYEAQ. Trimming removed 3 bases at V and 0 bases at J, with 12 bases between. In nucleotides, the CDR3 is TGTGCCAGCAGCTTGTCTGGGAGTCCCTCCTACGAGCAGTACTTC. Translating it yields CASSLSGSPSYEQYF. Complete variable domain (other parts from reference TRBV7-6 and TRBJ2-7): GAGVSQSPRYKVTKRGQDVALRCDPISGHVSLYWYRQALGQGPEFLTYFNYEAQQDKSGLPNDRFSAERPEGSISTLTIQRTEQRDSAMYRCASSLSGSPSYEQYFGPGTRLTVT.

This clonotype was seen more than once but under ten times. The chain has TRBV27 and TRBJ1-2, with TRBD1 matching over 12 bases. This CDR3 has 17 amino acids. In germline, CDR1 is MNHEY, CDR2 SMNVEV (reference sequence). With 0 bases clipped from V and 2 bases from J, the junction kept 4 bases outside the gene matches. The CDR3 reads CASSLSTGTGGNYGYTF. The CDR3 DNA reads as TGTGCCAGCAGTTTATCAACCGGGACAGGGGGCAACTATGGCTACACCTTC.

This clonotype was found many times. This chain joins TRBV6-5 and TRBJ1-2, with D perhaps matching TRBD1 (6 bases). CDR1 is MNHEY and CDR2 is SVGAGI in the germline V gene. The germline V and J ends were trimmed by 7 bases and 7 bases, with 19 bases remaining between them. The CDR3 is 14 amino acids. The CDR3 coding sequence is TGTGCCAGCATAAGGACAGCGTCACCGGGTGGCTACACCTTC. Residues: CASIRTASPGGYTF.

This clonotype was observed many times. The chain's CDR3 is CASSGGPGNQPQHF. The DNA of the CDR3 is TGTGCCAGCAGCGGTGGGCCGGGTAATCAGCCCCAGCATTTT. The genes are TRBV3-1 and TRBJ1-5, with D uncertain. This CDR3 region has 14 residues. Germline CDR1 reads LGHDT; CDR2 reads YNNKEL (reference sequence). V lost 5 bases, J lost 4 bases, and 12 bases lay in between.

By share, this clonotype ranks as medium-sized. This chain links TRBV12-3 or TRBV12-4 with TRBJ2-7; D gene ambiguous. The CDR3 length is 11 residues. V was clipped by 6 bases and J by 3 bases, with 6 bases between them. CDR3 loop: CASSYLYEQYF. The CDR3 bases are TGTGCCAGCAGCTACCTCTACGAGCAGTACTTC.

In its sample, this clonotype was seen many times. CDR3 coding DNA: TGTGCCAGCAGTGCAACCGGGGCCCCGGGGCGTCAGCCCCAGCATTTT. Encoded protein: CASSATGAPGRQPQHF. This chain joins TRBV27 and TRBJ1-5, with D maybe TRBD1 (5 bases). From germline, CDR1 is MNHEY and CDR2 SMNVEV (reference sequence). Trimming cost V 5 bases and J 6 bases, with 20 bases left between them. The CDR3 loop spans 16 amino acids.

V is TRBV12-3 or TRBV12-4 and J is TRBJ1-5; TRBD1 might be the D (5 bases). Deletions cut 0 bases from V and 2 bases from J, with 8 bases between. This CDR3 has 15 amino acids. CDR3 bases: TGTGCCAGCAGTTTAGCGCAAGGGGGCAATCAGCCCCAGCATTTT. Translating it yields CASSLAQGGNQPQHF.

This clonotype was seen at least ten times. V gene TRBV5-1 combines with J gene TRBJ2-5; D is possibly TRBD1 or TRBD2 (5 bases each). CDR3 size: 12 residues. Germline CDR1 reads SGHRS; CDR2 reads YFSETQ. Trimming cost V 5 bases and J 5 bases, with 10 bases left between them. The CDR3 here is CASREGWETQYF. The CDR3 region has the DNA TGCGCCAGCAGAGAGGGGTGGGAGACCCAGTACTTC.

This clonotype was detected many times. V and J are TRBV30 and TRBJ2-7; no definite D call. There are 15 residues in the CDR3. V was clipped by 0 bases and J by 1 base, with 13 bases between them. The germline gives CDR1 GTSNPN, CDR2 SVGIG (reference sequence). As DNA, the CDR3 is TGTGCCTGGAGTGTCAGGCGAACTATTTCCTACGAGCAGTACTTC. Translating gives CAWSVRRTISYEQYF.

This clonotype has ten or more counts. The gene calls are TRBV7-2 and TRBJ2-5; 7 bases map to TRBD2. This CDR3 has 15 amino acids. Germline V gene sequence: CDR1 SGHTA, CDR2 FQGNSA. Trimming at V came to 3 bases and at J to 2 bases, leaving 6 bases not matched to a gene. The CDR3 loop is CASSFLSGLQETQYF. The CDR3 nucleotides read TGTGCCAGCAGCTTCCTTAGCGGGTTACAAGAGACCCAGTACTTC.

This clonotype came up a few times. In DNA, the CDR3 is TGTGCCAGCAGGGCTAGCGGGGGGGCCTCAGAGACCCAGTACTTC. Protein: CASRASGGASETQYF. The genes are TRBV5-4 and TRBJ2-5; 12 bases agree with TRBD2. V trimming: 5 bases; J trimming: 4 bases; junction bases outside the gene matches: 6. The CDR3 is 15 residues long. Germline V gene sequence: CDR1 SGHNT, CDR2 YYREEE (reference sequence).

The table lists this clonotype with many counts. J is TRBJ1-1 and V is TRBV7-9; maybe TRBD1 (6 bases). Germline V gene lookup returns CDR1 SEHNR and CDR2 FQNEAQ (reference sequence). The CDR3 has 11 residues. V was trimmed by 4 bases and J by 11 bases, leaving 11 bases between them. This CDR3 is CASSSRGPAFF. The CDR3 region has the DNA TGTGCCAGCAGCTCACGGGGGCCGGCTTTCTTT. The full variable domain, rest sourced from reference TRBV7-9 and TRBJ1-1, is DTGVSQNPRHKITKRGQNVTFRCDPISEHNRLYWYRQTLGQGPEFLTYFQNEAQLEKSRLLSDRFSAERPKGSFSTLEIQRTEQGDSAMYLCASSSRGPAFFGQGTRLTVV.

This clonotype was found many times. The rearrangement links TRBV28 to TRBJ1-5; D remains ambiguous. This CDR3 has 14 residues. Trimming cost V 3 bases and J 5 bases, with 11 bases left between them. The germline V gene has CDR1 MDHEN and CDR2 SYDVKM. CDR3 amino acids: CASSFIRPDQPQHF. The CDR3 nucleotides are TGTGCCAGCAGTTTTATCAGGCCGGATCAGCCCCAGCATTTT.